This T cell receptor beta chain derives from a study of T cells expressing NK-cell markers. Study in general: Sorted CD3+CD56+NKG2C+, CD3+CD56+NKG2C- and CD3+CD56-NKG2C+ T cells provided the TCR beta repertoires. Study results and caveats: These clonotypes, the leaders elsewhere, also led the CD3+CD56-NKG2C+ fraction in a handful of donors.

This CDR3 has 16 amino acids. On this clonotype: The antigen remains undetermined.

Making the TCR beta cDNA relied on 5'RACE template switching with UMIs. After re-calling the 5' RACE reads, TCRdb lists one entry per CDR3 protein, DNA absent. Its table records about 550,000 distinct CDR3 sequences. Sequenced input: blood T cells: a sorted CD56 or NKG2C T cell subset, CD4+ or CD8+ T cells, or bulk PBMC T cells (not recorded which). The chain recombines TRBV12-3 or TRBV12-4 with TRBJ2-1; the TCRdb call, TRBD2, lacks DNA for checking. The clonotype was recovered from a man younger than 35 in good health. This chain's CDR3 is CASSLRDFRSYNEQFF.